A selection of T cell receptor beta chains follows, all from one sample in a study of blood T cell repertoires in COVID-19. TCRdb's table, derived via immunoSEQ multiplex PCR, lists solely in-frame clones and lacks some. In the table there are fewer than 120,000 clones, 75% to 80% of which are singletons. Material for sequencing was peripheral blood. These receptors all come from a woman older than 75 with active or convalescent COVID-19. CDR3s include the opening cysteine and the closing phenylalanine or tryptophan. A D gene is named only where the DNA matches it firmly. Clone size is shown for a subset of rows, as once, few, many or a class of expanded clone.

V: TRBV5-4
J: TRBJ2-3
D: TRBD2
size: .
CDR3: CASSPLALAGVDTQYF
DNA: TGTGCCAGCAGCCCATTGGCACTAGCGGGAGTTGATACGCAGTATTTT

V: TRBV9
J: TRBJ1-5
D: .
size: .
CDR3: CASSVDGVANQPQHF
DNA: TGTGCCAGCAGCGTAGACGGCGTAGCGAATCAGCCCCAGCATTTT

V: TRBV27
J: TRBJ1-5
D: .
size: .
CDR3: CASSPGTGYAPQHF
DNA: TGTGCCAGCAGTCCCGGGACTGGGTATGCGCCCCAGCATTTT

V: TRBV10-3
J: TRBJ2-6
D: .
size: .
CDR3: CAITNTKASGANVLTF
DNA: TGTGCCATAACCAATACGAAAGCCTCTGGGGCCAACGTCCTGACTTTC

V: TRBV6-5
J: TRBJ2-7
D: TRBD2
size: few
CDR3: CASSPGLAGYEQYF
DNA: TGTGCCAGCAGTCCAGGACTAGCGGGCTACGAGCAGTACTTC

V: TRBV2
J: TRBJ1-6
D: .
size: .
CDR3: CASRTVSYNSPLHF
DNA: TGTGCCAGCAGGACAGTCTCCTATAATTCACCCCTCCACTTT

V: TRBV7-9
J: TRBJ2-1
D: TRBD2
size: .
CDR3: CASSLVAGEQFF
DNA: TGTGCCAGCAGCTTAGTAGCGGGAGAGCAGTTCTTC

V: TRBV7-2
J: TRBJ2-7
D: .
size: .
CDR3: CASSLNRVSMEQYF
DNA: TGTGCCAGCAGCTTAAACAGGGTTTCGATGGAGCAGTACTTC

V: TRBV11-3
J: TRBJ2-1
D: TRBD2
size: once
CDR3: CASSTGLAGDNEQFF
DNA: TGTGCCAGCAGCACGGGACTAGCGGGGGACAATGAGCAGTTCTTC

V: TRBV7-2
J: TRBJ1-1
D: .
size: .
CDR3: CASSPPSGGTAEAFF
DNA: TGTGCCAGCAGCCCACCGTCCGGAGGGACGGCTGAAGCTTTCTTT

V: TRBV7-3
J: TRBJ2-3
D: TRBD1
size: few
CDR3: CASSPSTGGDTQYF
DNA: TGTGCCAGCAGCCCCTCGACAGGGGGAGATACGCAGTATTTT

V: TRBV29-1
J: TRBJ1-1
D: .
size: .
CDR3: CSTVDRNTEAFF
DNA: TGCAGCACCGTCGACAGAAACACTGAAGCTTTCTTT

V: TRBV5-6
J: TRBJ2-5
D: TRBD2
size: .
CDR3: CASSSKREGETQYF
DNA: TGTGCCAGCAGCTCCAAGCGGGAGGGGGAGACCCAGTACTTC

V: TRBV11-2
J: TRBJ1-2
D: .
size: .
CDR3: CASSLGQAWGGYTF
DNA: TGTGCCAGCAGCTTAGGACAGGCATGGGGTGGCTACACCTTC

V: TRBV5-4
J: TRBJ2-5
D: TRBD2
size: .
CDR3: CASSTGLAGVLETQYF
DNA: TGTGCCAGCAGCACGGGACTAGCGGGAGTTCTGGAGACCCAGTACTTC

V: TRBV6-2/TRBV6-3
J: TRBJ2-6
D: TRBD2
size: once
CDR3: CASSFHPGLAGVSGANVLTF
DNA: TGTGCCAGCAGTTTCCACCCCGGACTAGCGGGAGTTTCTGGGGCCAACGTCCTGACTTTC

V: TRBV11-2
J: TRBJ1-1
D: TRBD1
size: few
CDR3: CASSTGQGSTEAFF
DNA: TGTGCCAGCAGCACAGGACAGGGGAGCACTGAAGCTTTCTTT

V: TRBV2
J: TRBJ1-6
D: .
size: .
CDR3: CASSVGPPLHF
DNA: TGTGCCAGCAGTGTGGGGCCCCCCCTCCACTTT

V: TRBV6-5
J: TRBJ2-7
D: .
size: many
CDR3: CASSLTGSAMQYF
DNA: TGTGCCAGCAGCCTGACAGGATCGGCGATGCAGTACTTC

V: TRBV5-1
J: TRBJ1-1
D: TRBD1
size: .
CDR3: CASSLGGGYTEAFF
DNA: TGCGCCAGCAGCTTGGGAGGGGGCTACACTGAAGCTTTCTTT

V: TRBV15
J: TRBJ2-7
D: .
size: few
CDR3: CATSSFRDQGEQYF
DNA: TGTGCCACCAGCAGTTTCAGGGATCAAGGCGAGCAGTACTTC

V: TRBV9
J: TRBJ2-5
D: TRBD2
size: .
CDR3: CASSVTIGLAGKQETQYF
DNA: TGTGCCAGCAGCGTAACCATTGGACTAGCGGGAAAACAAGAGACCCAGTACTTC

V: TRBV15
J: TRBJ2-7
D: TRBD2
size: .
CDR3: CATSRATTPDAGGYEQYF
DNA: TGTGCCACCAGCAGAGCCACCACCCCCGACGCGGGGGGCTACGAGCAGTACTTC

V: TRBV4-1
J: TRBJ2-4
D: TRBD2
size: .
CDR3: CASSQGLAVAKNIQYF
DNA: TGCGCCAGCAGCCAGGGACTAGCAGTAGCCAAAAACATTCAGTACTTC

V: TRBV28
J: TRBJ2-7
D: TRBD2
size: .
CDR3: CASLTSGSSYEQYF
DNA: TGTGCCAGTTTGACTAGCGGGAGTTCCTACGAGCAGTACTTC

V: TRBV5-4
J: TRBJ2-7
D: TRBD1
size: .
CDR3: CASSPGQPHEQYF
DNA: TGTGCCAGCAGCCCGGGACAGCCCCACGAGCAGTACTTC

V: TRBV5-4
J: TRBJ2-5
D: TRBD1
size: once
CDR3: CASSQGQNQETQYF
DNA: TGTGCCAGCAGCCAGGGACAGAACCAAGAGACCCAGTACTTC

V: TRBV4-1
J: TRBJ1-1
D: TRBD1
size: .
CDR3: CASSPRQGRHTEAFF
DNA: TGCGCCAGCAGCCCAAGACAGGGGAGGCACACTGAAGCTTTCTTT

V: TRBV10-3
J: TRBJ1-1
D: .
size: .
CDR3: CAIRGYTEAFF
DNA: TGTGCCATCCGCGGGTACACTGAAGCTTTCTTT

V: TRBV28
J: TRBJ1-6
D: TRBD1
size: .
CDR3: CASSSTPGQNSPLHF
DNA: TGTGCCAGCAGCTCCACTCCGGGACAGAATTCACCCCTCCACTTT

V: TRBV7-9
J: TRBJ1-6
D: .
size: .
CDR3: CASSSLGTPGANSPLHF
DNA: TGTGCCAGCAGCTCCCTGGGGACACCCGGGGCCAATTCACCCCTCCACTTT

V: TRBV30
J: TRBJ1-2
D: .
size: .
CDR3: CAWSEYRLNYGYTF
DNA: TGTGCCTGGAGTGAGTACCGACTTAACTATGGCTACACCTTC

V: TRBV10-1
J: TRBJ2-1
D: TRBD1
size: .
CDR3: CASSEDRGGYNEQFF
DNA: TGCGCCAGCAGTGAGGACAGGGGAGGCTACAATGAGCAGTTCTTC

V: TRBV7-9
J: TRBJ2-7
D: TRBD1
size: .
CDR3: CASSDHYRTGVSGEQYF
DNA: TGTGCCAGCAGCGATCACTATAGGACAGGGGTTTCCGGCGAGCAGTACTTC

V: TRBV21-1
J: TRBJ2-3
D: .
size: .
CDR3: CASSNYPGLAAPQITQYF
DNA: TGTGCCAGCAGCAACTACCCCGGCCTAGCGGCACCACAGATTACGCAGTATTTT

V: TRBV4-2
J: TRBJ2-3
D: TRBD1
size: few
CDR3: CASSQYGQVDTQYF
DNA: TGTGCCAGCAGCCAATACGGACAGGTTGATACGCAGTATTTT

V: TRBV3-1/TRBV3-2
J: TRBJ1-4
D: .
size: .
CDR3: CASSPFRGVANEKLFF
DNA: TGTGCCAGCAGCCCGTTCCGCGGCGTGGCGAATGAAAAACTGTTTTTT

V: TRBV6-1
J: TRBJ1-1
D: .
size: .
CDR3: CASSNTGSNTEAFF
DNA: TGTGCCAGCAGCAATACAGGGTCAAACACTGAAGCTTTCTTT

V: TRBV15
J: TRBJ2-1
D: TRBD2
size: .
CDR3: CATSRVSGRTNEQFF
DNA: TGTGCCACCAGCAGGGTTAGCGGGAGGACGAATGAGCAGTTCTTC

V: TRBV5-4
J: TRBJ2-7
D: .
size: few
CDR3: CASSLWAGGQEQYF
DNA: TGTGCCAGCAGCTTGTGGGCGGGGGGACAGGAGCAGTACTTC

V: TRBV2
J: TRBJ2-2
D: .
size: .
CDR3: CASRSDRVPGELFF
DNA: TGTGCCAGCAGGTCAGACCGGGTGCCCGGGGAGCTGTTTTTT

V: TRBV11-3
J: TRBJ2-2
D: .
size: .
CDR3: CASSLVTGELFF
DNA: TGTGCCAGCAGTCTTGTCACCGGGGAGCTGTTTTTT